A selection of T cell receptor beta chains follows, all from one sample in a study of T cells in tuberculosis. The repertoire was sequenced with immunoSEQ multiplex PCR; TCRdb's copy has only in-frame clones and lacks some. The repertoire has 30,000 to 35,000 clones, about 90% of them found once; the top ten carry 6.5% to 8.5%. The material was PBMCs, obtained at tuberculosis diagnosis. Receptors originate from an adult with tuberculosis. Some clones in this sample may be carry-over from other donors' samples. CDR3s include the opening cysteine and the closing phenylalanine or tryptophan. D genes are given only for firm matches. Clone size is given for some rows only: seen once, a few or many times, or a class if the clone is expanded.

clone_size	v_call	j_call	d_call	cdr3_nt	cdr3_aa
.	TRBV2	TRBJ1-4	.	TGTGCCGGGGCCAGGGGATGGAGTTCACGGGAAAAACTGTTTTTT	CAGARGWSSREKLFF
.	TRBV5-4	TRBJ1-4	.	TGTGCCAGCAGCTCCTCAGCGCGGGTAAATGAAAAACTGTTTTTT	CASSSSARVNEKLFF
.	TRBV6-1	TRBJ1-2	.	TGTGCCAGCAGTGATCAGGGGAAGAGCTACACCTTC	CASSDQGKSYTF
.	TRBV6-5	TRBJ2-1	.	TGTGCCAGCAGTTACTCCGATTCAGGCAATGAGCAGTTCTTC	CASSYSDSGNEQFF
once	TRBV6-1	TRBJ1-1	TRBD1	TGTGCCAGCAGTGAGGAGACAGGGGGCGTTTTCGGTGAAGCTTTCTTT	CASSEETGGVFGEAFF
.	TRBV19	TRBJ2-1	TRBD2	TGTGCCAGTAGTATATATAGTAGCTGGCGGGGGGCTTGGCCCAATGAGCAGTTCTTC	CASSIYSSWRGAWPNEQFF
.	TRBV6-1	TRBJ1-1	.	TGTGCCAGCATCGGGGGCACTGAAGCTTTCTTT	CASIGGTEAFF
.	TRBV6-1	TRBJ1-2	.	TGTGCCAGCAGTGAACGGTTAGGGGTCCCCTCTGGCTACACCTTC	CASSERLGVPSGYTF
few	TRBV2	TRBJ1-1	TRBD1	TGTGCCAGCAGTGGGGACAGGAACACTGAAGCTTTCTTT	CASSGDRNTEAFF
.	TRBV19	TRBJ1-2	.	TGTGCCAGTAGTACTAGACAGGCCTCTAACTATGGCTACACCTTC	CASSTRQASNYGYTF
.	TRBV25-1	TRBJ1-6	TRBD1	TGTGCCAGCAGTGTGGGACAGGGAAATTCACCCCTCCACTTT	CASSVGQGNSPLHF
.	TRBV7-6	TRBJ2-7	.	TGTGCCAGCAGCTCAGGACTGCAGGAGCAGTACTTC	CASSSGLQEQYF
.	TRBV5-1	TRBJ1-4	TRBD1	TGCGCCAGCAGCCCGGGACAGCTTAATGAAAAACTGTTTTTT	CASSPGQLNEKLFF
.	TRBV6-5	TRBJ1-2	.	TGTGCCAGCAGTTCGGGGGGGACGGTGAATGGCTACACCTTC	CASSSGGTVNGYTF
few	TRBV27	TRBJ1-6	.	TGTGCCAGCAGTTTATATTCGGGGGGTAATTCACCCCTCCACTTT	CASSLYSGGNSPLHF
.	TRBV6-5	TRBJ2-7	.	TGTGCCAGCAGGCCCACCCAGGGCCTCTTATACGAGCAGTACTTC	CASRPTQGLLYEQYF
.	TRBV7-2	TRBJ1-2	.	TGTGCCAGCAGCTTACAAAGGACAGTGTGGGATGGCTACACCTTC	CASSLQRTVWDGYTF
.	TRBV7-2	TRBJ2-1	.	TGTGCCAGCAGCAGCACCCTATTAGGGCTAGCAAAACTCTACAATGAGCAGTTCTTC	CASSSTLLGLAKLYNEQFF
.	TRBV7-2	TRBJ2-7	.	TGTGCCAGCAGCTTTCTCAGGCTTTCAGACGAGCAGTACTTC	CASSFLRLSDEQYF
.	TRBV11-2	TRBJ2-3	TRBD1	TGTGCCAGCAGCTTAGCGCGGACAGGGAAAGGGGCAGATACGCAGTATTTT	CASSLARTGKGADTQYF
.	TRBV5-6	TRBJ2-5	.	TGTGCCAGCAGCTTGGCGGAGGGACCTCAAGAGACCCAGTACTTC	CASSLAEGPQETQYF
few	TRBV2	TRBJ2-7	.	TGTGCCAGCAGCGATAATACTTACGAGCAGTACTTC	CASSDNTYEQYF
.	TRBV11-2	TRBJ1-1	TRBD1	TGTGCCAGCAGCCCATCGACAGGGCGGACTGAAGCTTTCTTT	CASSPSTGRTEAFF
.	TRBV10-2	TRBJ2-1	.	TGCGCCAGCTGCTCCGGGACTCTAGGCCACAATGAGCAGTTCTTC	CASCSGTLGHNEQFF
.	TRBV7-3	TRBJ2-1	.	TGTGCCAGCAGCTTAGGGCCCCTCAGGGGTTCCCACAATGAGCAGTTCTTC	CASSLGPLRGSHNEQFF
.	TRBV5-1	TRBJ2-2	TRBD1	TGCGCCAGCAGCTTGGGACAGGGACACACCGGGGAGCTGTTTTTT	CASSLGQGHTGELFF
.	TRBV6-6	TRBJ1-5	.	TGTGCCAGCACCCAGGGCAATCAGCCCCAGCATTTT	CASTQGNQPQHF
.	TRBV29-1	TRBJ2-3	TRBD2	TGCAGCGTTGCACTAGCGGGGGTGACAGATACGCAGTATTTT	CSVALAGVTDTQYF
.	TRBV4-1	TRBJ1-1	.	TGCGCCAGCAGCCAGGGAGGGGAGGGGGTAGCTTTCTTT	CASSQGGEGVAFF
.	TRBV2	TRBJ1-4	.	TGTGCCAGCAGTCCTAACTTGGGGGCGACTAATGAAAAACTGTTTTTT	CASSPNLGATNEKLFF
.	TRBV29-1	TRBJ2-1	.	TGCAGCGTTGACCCCCAGGGGCGAAATGAGCAGTTCTTC	CSVDPQGRNEQFF
.	TRBV19	TRBJ2-1	TRBD2	TGTGCCAGTAGTATTCTGCGCGGGGGGGCCTTAACTGAGCAGTTCTTC	CASSILRGGALTEQFF
.	TRBV15	TRBJ2-7	.	TGTGCCACCAGCTTTGGGGAGGGGGGGGGAAGCGAGCAGTACTTC	CATSFGEGGGSEQYF
.	TRBV5-1	TRBJ1-2	TRBD1	TGCGCCAGCAGCTTGGACCCGCGGACAGGGGAGGAGTATGGCTACACCTTC	CASSLDPRTGEEYGYTF
.	TRBV7-2	TRBJ2-7	TRBD2	TGTGCCAGCAGCCTGGGACTAGCGGGGGGCTCACCCTACGAGCAGTACTTC	CASSLGLAGGSPYEQYF
.	TRBV30	TRBJ1-5	TRBD1	TGTGCCTGGAGTGGGGGACAGCACCATCAGCCCCAGCATTTT	CAWSGGQHHQPQHF
.	TRBV4-2	TRBJ1-2	.	TGTGCCAGCAGCCAAGGACAGGTAGATGGCTACACCTTC	CASSQGQVDGYTF
.	TRBV6-5	TRBJ1-3	.	TGTGCCAGCAGTTACAGTCAGCCAGGCTCTGGAAACACCATATATTTT	CASSYSQPGSGNTIYF
.	TRBV30	TRBJ1-3	.	TGTGCCTGTCCTAGGGGTGGAAACACCATATATTTT	CACPRGGNTIYF
.	TRBV10-3	TRBJ2-2	TRBD1	TGTGCCATCAGTGAGGGGGACAGTTACAGTAACACCGGGGAGCTGTTTTTT	CAISEGDSYSNTGELFF
.	TRBV30	TRBJ2-1	TRBD2	TGTGCCTGGGAGACTAGCGGGGCGGGTAATGAGCAGTTCTTC	CAWETSGAGNEQFF
.	TRBV30	TRBJ2-2	TRBD1	TGTGCCTGGAGGGGGAGGACAGGGGCCGGGGAGCTGTTTTTT	CAWRGRTGAGELFF